This TCR beta chain was recorded in a study of cytomegalovirus exposure and HLA in healthy donors. Study-level background: The study's early data release held around 85 million unique TCRs from HLA-typed donors. Findings of the study overall: Most TCRs appeared rarely, but some public TCRs recurred in many donors.

With 60 Vbeta and 13 Jbeta primers, the PCR was carried out. The assay was immunoSEQ multiplex PCR, and TCRdb's table has in-frame clones only and misses some. This sample's table reports roughly 57,000 clones. Germline CDR1 reads SNHLY; CDR2 reads FYNNEI. The CDR3 spans 19 residues. After removal of 1 base from V and 1 base from J, the junction contained 12 bases not matched to a gene. Notes on this clone: What it binds is not known.

The chain is built from TRBV2 and TRBJ2-1, with TRBD2 identical over 8 bases. Sequencing was performed on PBMCs. This clonotype was obtained from a woman aged 25 to 45 in good health and CMV-seropositive. Here the CDR3 reads CASSEGLAGSHSSYNEQFF. Here the CDR3 DNA reads TGTGCCAGCAGTGAAGGGCTAGCGGGCTCACATTCGTCCTACAATGAGCAGTTCTTC.